This record looks at one T cell receptor (beta chain) sequence and its context. Antigen unknown. These data belong to a study of cytomegalovirus exposure and HLA in healthy donors. Study background: Earlier results showed roughly 120 million unique TCR beta sequences derived from 150 million to 200 million T cells. The study, taken as a whole, reports: Common viral pathogens were later found to be apparently linked to several of the most significant clusters. Indistinguishable V segments, including TRBV6-2 and TRBV6-3, were excluded.

V gave up 6 bases and J gave up 4 bases, with 9 bases separating them. The CDR3 length is 12 residues. The germline gives CDR1 SNHLY, CDR2 FYNNEI. The study ran its PCR with 60 Vbeta and 13 Jbeta primers. Per the study methods: Some 10 million of the 80 million or so unique TCR beta chains counted in a later analysis were shared. Some clones are missing from TCRdb's copy, which holds only in-frame ones; the method was immunoSEQ multiplex PCR. Clone size and V and J calls were adopted from that table, with D and trimming inferred from the DNA. The table has tens of thousands of clones, 55% to 80% seen once; the top ten hold 22%.

The chain joins TRBV2 to TRBJ2-5; D may be TRBD2 (7 bases). Sample: PBMCs. This clonotype was obtained from a woman aged 45-60 years in good health and CMV-seropositive. The CDR3 loop is CASRGGRETQYF. The DNA for the CDR3 is TGTGCCAGCAGGGGGGGGCGAGAGACCCAGTACTTC.